This TCR beta chain was sequenced for a study of Ad26.COV2.S vaccination and SARS-CoV-2 variants. In the study overall: Of the COV1001 trial arms, the Ad26.COV2.S arm included the donor.

The assay was immunoSEQ multiplex PCR, and TCRdb's table has in-frame clones only and misses some. Of approximately 480,000 clones in the sample, around 90% were seen once. The treatment was: about 20 received Ad26.COV2.S at low or high dose, single or two shots; about 5 received placebo; per-sample allocation not given. It was on day 63 after the first vaccine or placebo injection that samples were taken. The individual, an adult aged 18-55 years, was a donor in Boston. Germline V lookup: CDR1 LNHNV, CDR2 YYDKDF (reference sequence). The length of the CDR3 is 14 residues. Trimming removed 0 bases from V and 3 bases from J; junction bases left unmatched: 2.

The chain couples TRBV15 to TRBJ2-7; 7 positions match TRBD1. The receptor comes from a person between 18 and 59 years old who received the Ad26.COV2.S COVID-19 vaccine or a placebo. The sequenced sample was peripheral blood, obtained in a trial of Ad26.COV2.S vaccine versus placebo. This chain's CDR3 is CATSREGQNYEQYF. The CDR3 DNA reads as TGTGCCACCAGCAGAGAGGGACAGAACTACGAGCAGTACTTC.